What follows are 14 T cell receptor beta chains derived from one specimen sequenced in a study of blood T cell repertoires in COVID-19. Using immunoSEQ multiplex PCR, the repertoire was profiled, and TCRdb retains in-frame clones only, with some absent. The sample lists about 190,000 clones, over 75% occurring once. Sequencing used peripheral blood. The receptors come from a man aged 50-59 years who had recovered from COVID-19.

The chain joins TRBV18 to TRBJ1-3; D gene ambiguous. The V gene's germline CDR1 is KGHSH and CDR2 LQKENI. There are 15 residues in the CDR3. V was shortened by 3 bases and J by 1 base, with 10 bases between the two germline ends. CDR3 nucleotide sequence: TGTGCCAGCTCACCGGAGCTAGGTTCTGGAAACACCATATATTTT. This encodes CASSPELGSGNTIYF.

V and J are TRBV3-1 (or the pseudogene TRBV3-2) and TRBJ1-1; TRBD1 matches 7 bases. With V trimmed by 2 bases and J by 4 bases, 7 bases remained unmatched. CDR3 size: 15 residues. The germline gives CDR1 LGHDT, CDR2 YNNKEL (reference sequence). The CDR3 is CASSQRRGLGTEAFF. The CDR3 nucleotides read TGTGCCAGCAGCCAACGGAGGGGGCTTGGCACTGAAGCTTTCTTT.

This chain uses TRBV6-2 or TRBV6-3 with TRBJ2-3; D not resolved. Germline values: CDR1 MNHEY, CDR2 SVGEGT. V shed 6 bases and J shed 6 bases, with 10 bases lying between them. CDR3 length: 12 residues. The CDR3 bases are TGTGCCAGCAGCAGAACAGAGGATACGCAGTATTTT. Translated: CASSRTEDTQYF.

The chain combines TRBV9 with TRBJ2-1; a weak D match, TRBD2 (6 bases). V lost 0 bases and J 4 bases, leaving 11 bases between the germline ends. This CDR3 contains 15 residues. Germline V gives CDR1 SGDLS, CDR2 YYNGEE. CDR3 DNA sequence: TGTGCCAGCAGCGTAGTAGCGGAACCTTACAATGAGCAGTTCTTC. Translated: CASSVVAEPYNEQFF.

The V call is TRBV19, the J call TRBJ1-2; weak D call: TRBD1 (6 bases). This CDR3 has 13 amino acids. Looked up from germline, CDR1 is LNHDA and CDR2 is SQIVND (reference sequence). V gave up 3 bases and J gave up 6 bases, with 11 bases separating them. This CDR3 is CASSMRGRNGYTF. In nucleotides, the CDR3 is TGTGCCAGTAGTATGCGGGGGCGTAATGGCTACACCTTC.

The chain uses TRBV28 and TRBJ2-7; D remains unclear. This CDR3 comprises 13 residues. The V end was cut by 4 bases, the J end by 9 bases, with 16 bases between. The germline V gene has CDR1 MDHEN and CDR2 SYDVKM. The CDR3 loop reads CASSSSLVTGQYF. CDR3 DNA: TGTGCCAGCAGTTCCTCATTAGTTACTGGGCAGTACTTC.

This chain's CDR3 is CASSFSGTGPLEQYF. The CDR3 bases are TGTGCCAGCAGCTTCTCCGGGACAGGACCCTTGGAGCAGTACTTC. V gene TRBV7-9 combines with J gene TRBJ2-7, with 8 bases matching TRBD1. Looked up from germline, CDR1 is SEHNR and CDR2 is FQNEAQ (reference sequence). The J segment lost 7 bases and the V segment lost 3 bases, leaving 11 bases of the junction unmatched. The CDR3 runs 15 residues.

CDR3 region: CASGLDTGLADYNEQFF. As DNA, the CDR3 is TGTGCTAGTGGTTTGGACACGGGACTAGCGGACTACAATGAGCAGTTCTTC. The V and J genes are TRBV12-5 and TRBJ2-1, with 11 bases identical to TRBD2. Germline-derived CDR1 and CDR2 are LGHNT and FRNRAP. The trim removed 1 base at V and 3 bases at J, leaving 5 bases unmatched. The CDR3 has 17 amino acids.

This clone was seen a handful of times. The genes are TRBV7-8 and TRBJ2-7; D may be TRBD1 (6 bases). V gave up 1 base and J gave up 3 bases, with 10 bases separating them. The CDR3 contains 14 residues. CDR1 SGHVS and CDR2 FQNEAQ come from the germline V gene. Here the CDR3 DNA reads TGTGCCAGCAGCTTAGAGGGGACATACTACGAGCAGTACTTC. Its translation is CASSLEGTYYEQYF.

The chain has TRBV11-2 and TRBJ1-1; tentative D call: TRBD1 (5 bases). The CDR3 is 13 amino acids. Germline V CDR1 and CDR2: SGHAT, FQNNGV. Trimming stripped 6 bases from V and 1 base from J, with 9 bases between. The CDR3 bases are TGTGCCAGCAGTCGAGGACAGAACACTGAAGCTTTCTTT. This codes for CASSRGQNTEAFF.

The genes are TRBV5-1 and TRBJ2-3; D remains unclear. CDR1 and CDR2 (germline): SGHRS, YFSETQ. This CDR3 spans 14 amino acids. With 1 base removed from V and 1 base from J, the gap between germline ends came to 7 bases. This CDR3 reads CASSLYAGTDTQYF. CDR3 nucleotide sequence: TGCGCCAGCAGCTTGTATGCGGGCACAGATACGCAGTATTTT. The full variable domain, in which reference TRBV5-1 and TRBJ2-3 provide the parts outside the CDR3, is KAGVTQTPRYLIKTRGQQVTLSCSPISGHRSVSWYQQTPGQGLQFLFEYFSETQRNKGNFPGRFSGRQFSNSRSEMNVSTLELGDSALYLCASSLYAGTDTQYFGPGTRLTVL.

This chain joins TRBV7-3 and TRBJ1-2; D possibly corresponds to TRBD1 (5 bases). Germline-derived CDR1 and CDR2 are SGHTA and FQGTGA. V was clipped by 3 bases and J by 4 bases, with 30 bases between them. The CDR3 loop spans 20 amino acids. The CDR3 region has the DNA TGTGCCAGCAGCTTCGGCGTAGGGGCGGGGAGGGGCGCCGGCCCCTATGGCTACACCTTC. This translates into CASSFGVGAGRGAGPYGYTF.

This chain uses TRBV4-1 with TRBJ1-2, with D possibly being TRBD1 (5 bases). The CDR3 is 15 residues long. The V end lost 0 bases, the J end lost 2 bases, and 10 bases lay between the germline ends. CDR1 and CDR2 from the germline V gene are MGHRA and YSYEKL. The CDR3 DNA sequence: TGCGCCAGCAGCCAAGATTTGCCAGGGAACTATGGCTACACCTTC. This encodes CASSQDLPGNYGYTF.

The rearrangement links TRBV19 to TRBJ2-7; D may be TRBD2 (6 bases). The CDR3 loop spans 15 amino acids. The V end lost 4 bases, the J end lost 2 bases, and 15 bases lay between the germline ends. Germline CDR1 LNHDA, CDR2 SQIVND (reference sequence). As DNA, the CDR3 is TGTGCCAGTAGTACCCCAGGAGGGAGGACCTACGAGCAGTACTTC. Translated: CASSTPGGRTYEQYF.